The 12 T cell receptor beta chains given below trace back to one sample, sequenced in a study of shared clonotypes between healthy human individuals. Clones were sequenced by immunoSEQ multiplex PCR, and TCRdb holds only the in-frame ones, with some missing. Of about 1.5 million clones detected, 95% to 99% appear once; the ten largest clones hold 0.4% to 0.45%. Sequencing was performed on naive CD4+ T cells sorted from blood. The subset is: CD45RA+ positively selected. These receptor sequences come from a man under 40 in good health.

V usage is TRBV7-9 and J usage is TRBJ2-5, with D possibly being TRBD2 (5 bases). The ends were cut back, 3 bases at V and 0 bases at J, with 11 bases in the middle. The CDR3 runs 15 residues. Germline CDR1 reads SEHNR; CDR2 reads FQNEAQ (reference sequence). In nucleotides, the CDR3 is TGTGCCAGCAGCTTGAGGGCCGAGTACCAAGAGACCCAGTACTTC. Protein: CASSLRAEYQETQYF.

The V gene is TRBV28, the J gene TRBJ2-7, with a tentative D call TRBD2 (5 bases). Germline loops: CDR1 MDHEN, CDR2 SYDVKM. Trimming cost V 6 bases and J 4 bases, with 13 bases left between them. The CDR3 covers 13 residues. CDR3: CASRASGTYEQYF. For the CDR3, the DNA is TGTGCCAGCAGGGCCAGCGGTACATACGAGCAGTACTTC.

The rearrangement joins TRBV10-3 to TRBJ2-1; 7 bases match TRBD1. The CDR3 is 15 amino acids. The germline V gene has CDR1 ENHRY and CDR2 SYGVKD. V lost 0 bases, J lost 9 bases, and 8 bases stayed unmatched. CDR3: CAISESFRGQSEQFF. CDR3 in DNA: TGTGCCATCAGTGAGTCCTTCAGGGGACAGAGTGAGCAGTTCTTC.

The V and J genes are TRBV19 and TRBJ2-3; a weak D match, TRBD1 (7 bases). The CDR3 is 13 residues long. CDR1 LNHDA and CDR2 SQIVND come from the germline V gene (reference sequence). The V end was cut by 7 bases, the J end by 8 bases, with 16 bases between. This CDR3 is CASTLDQGGTQYF. The CDR3 coding sequence is TGTGCCAGTACCTTGGACCAGGGGGGTACGCAGTATTTT.

J is TRBJ2-5 and V is TRBV19; either TRBD1 or TRBD2 may fit D (5 bases each). CDR1 LNHDA and CDR2 SQIVND come from the germline V gene (reference sequence). The CDR3 is made up of 14 amino acids. V gave up 2 bases and J gave up 5 bases, with 12 bases separating them. CDR3 sequence (DNA): TGTGCCAGTAGTATAACCCGGGACCGGGAGACCCAGTACTTC. It yields the protein CASSITRDRETQYF.

This sequence joins TRBV4-3 and TRBJ2-3, with 8 bases that match TRBD2. The germline gives CDR1 LGHNA, CDR2 YSLEER. CDR3 length equals 17 residues. Trimming removed 0 bases from V and 0 bases from J; junction bases left unmatched: 5. For the CDR3, the DNA is TGCGCCAGCAGCCAAGATCCGGCGGGAGGTAGCACAGATACGCAGTATTTT. Amino acids: CASSQDPAGGSTDTQYF.

J is TRBJ1-5 and V is TRBV19, with TRBD1 matching over 7 bases. The germline CDR1 and CDR2 sequences are LNHDA and SQIVND (reference sequence). J was trimmed by 7 bases and V by 5 bases; bases with no gene match: 11. This CDR3 comprises 15 residues. The CDR3 reads CASSPLTGVGQPQHF. Here the CDR3 DNA reads TGTGCCAGTAGTCCCCTCACAGGGGTAGGACAGCCCCAGCATTTT.

The chain recombines TRBV11-3 with TRBJ2-5; TRBD1 aligns across 8 bases. Losses at the gene ends were 1 base for V and 2 bases for J; bases not matched to a gene: 9. CDR1 is SGHNT, CDR2 YENEEA, per germline. The length of the CDR3 is 17 residues. CDR3 nucleotide sequence: TGTGCCAGCAGCTTAGGGGCAGGGGGCTTGGGACAAGAGACCCAGTACTTC. Encoded protein: CASSLGAGGLGQETQYF.

This chain's CDR3 is CASSPPPGTLVRAGELFF. CDR3 bases: TGTGCCAGCTCACCACCACCAGGGACCCTGGTACGCGCCGGGGAGCTGTTTTTT. The chain combines TRBV18 with TRBJ2-2; D assignment may be TRBD1 or TRBD2 (5 bases each). Germline V gives CDR1 KGHSH, CDR2 LQKENI. V was cut by 0 bases and J by 6 bases, with 20 bases left in between. The CDR3 sequence is 18 residues long.

The chain recombines TRBV15 with TRBJ2-4; the D gene could be TRBD1 or TRBD2 (5 bases each). Germline V gene data show CDR1 as LNHNV and CDR2 as YYDKDF (reference sequence). This CDR3 is 14 amino acids long. Trimming took 0 bases from V and 8 from J, leaving 11 bases between them. CDR3 sequence: CATSREGDGDIQYF. The CDR3 DNA is TGTGCCACCAGCAGAGAAGGGGACGGTGACATTCAGTACTTC.

The count of this clone is one. The genes are TRBV5-4 and TRBJ2-5; D not certain. The CDR3 extends over 14 amino acids. Germline CDR1 reads SGHNT; CDR2 reads YYREEE (reference sequence). Trimming left V 1 base short and J 9 bases short, with 16 bases between. CDR3 DNA sequence: TGTGCCAGCAGCTTGACTGCTGGGCCCGAGGCCCAGTACTTC. This gives the protein CASSLTAGPEAQYF.

V gene TRBV25-1 combines with J gene TRBJ2-7; 8 bases agree with TRBD2. Losses at the gene ends were 10 bases for V and 4 bases for J; bases not matched to a gene: 6. Germline CDR1 is MGHDK and CDR2 is SYGVNS. The CDR3 is made up of 12 amino acids. CDR3 in amino acids: CATSLAGYEQYF. In DNA, the CDR3 is TGTGCCACCTCCCTAGCGGGTTACGAGCAGTACTTC.